These 9 T cell receptor beta chains originate from one sample sequenced in a study of T cell clones after liver transplantation. The protocol was immunoSEQ multiplex PCR, while the TCRdb copy is restricted to in-frame clones and leaves out a portion. Counted here are some 110,000 clones, 90% occurring once; the ten biggest clones make up about 0.8%. The sample here was CD4+ T cells from blood, taken 12 months after liver transplant. The receptors shown here come from a human patient who received a liver transplant. Some T cells may have originated in the graft donor.

The V and J genes are TRBV7-6 and TRBJ2-1; 9 nucleotides agree with TRBD1. Germline-derived CDR1 and CDR2 are SGHVS and FNYEAQ. The V gene end was trimmed by 5 bases and the J gene end by 9 bases; junction bases not matched to a gene: 11. This CDR3 has 15 amino acids. The CDR3 loop reads CASSTSGTGLGEQFF. CDR3 bases: TGTGCCAGCAGCACATCCGGGACAGGGTTAGGTGAGCAGTTCTTC.

The chain has TRBV11-3 and TRBJ2-7, with D perhaps TRBD2 (5 bases). This CDR3 is 12 amino acids long. V shed 1 base and J shed 7 bases, with 8 bases lying between them. Germline V gene sequence: CDR1 SGHNT, CDR2 YENEEA. The CDR3: CASSLVTGEQYF. CDR3 in DNA: TGTGCCAGCAGCTTAGTAACGGGAGAGCAGTACTTC.

The rearrangement joins TRBV9 to TRBJ1-2; D unclear. The CDR3 sequence is 13 residues long. Per the germline V gene, CDR1 is SGDLS and CDR2 is YYNGEE. Trimming took 2 bases from V and 2 from J, leaving 7 bases between them. CDR3 coding DNA: TGTGCCAGCAGCGTTGGGTTAAACTATGGCTACACCTTC. Encoded protein: CASSVGLNYGYTF. The variable domain in full, completed from reference TRBV9 and TRBJ1-2, reads DSGVTQTPKHLITATGQRVTLRCSPRSGDLSVYWYQQSLDQGLQFLIQYYNGEERAKGNILERFSAQQFPDLHSELNLSSLELGDSALYFCASSVGLNYGYTFGSGTRLTVV.

The rearrangement joins TRBV19 to TRBJ2-1; tentative D call: TRBD2 (7 bases). This CDR3 contains 15 residues. CDR1 and CDR2 from the germline V gene are LNHDA and SQIVND (reference sequence). Between the trimmed V and J ends, which lost 7 bases and 6 bases, there was a span of 19 bases. DNA for the CDR3: TGTGCCAGTACCCGATGGGCGGGGGCCTCCAATGAGCAGTTCTTC. Translating gives CASTRWAGASNEQFF. The full variable domain, rest sourced from reference TRBV19 and TRBJ2-1, is DGGITQSPKYLFRKEGQNVTLSCEQNLNHDAMYWYRQDPGQGLRLIYYSQIVNDFQKGDIAEGYSVSREKKESFPLTVTSAQKNPTAFYLCASTRWAGASNEQFFGPGTRLTVL.

The rearrangement links TRBV5-3 to TRBJ1-5; D call uncertain. TRBV5-3 is an open reading frame whose function is uncertain. The length of the CDR3 is 13 residues. V was cut by 4 bases and J by 7 bases, with 12 bases left in between. CDR3: CARSLGPGQPQHF. The CDR3 region has the DNA TGTGCCAGAAGCCTCGGTCCGGGCCAGCCCCAGCATTTT.

The chain couples TRBV14 to TRBJ1-2; 10 nucleotides line up with TRBD1. This CDR3 is built from 15 residues. From germline, CDR1 is SGHDN and CDR2 FVKESK. The ends lost 1 base at V and 8 bases at J; junction bases unmatched: 7. As DNA, the CDR3 is TGTGCCAGCAGCCAAGCTCTCTGGACAGGGGGAGGCTACACCTTC. Its protein is CASSQALWTGGGYTF.

A word on this clone: The sample carries other DNA sequences with the same CDR3. The genes are TRBV18 and TRBJ2-7, with a weak D call TRBD1 (5 bases). The germline V and J ends were trimmed by 0 bases and 4 bases, with 10 bases remaining between them. This CDR3 is 14 amino acids long. The V gene's germline CDR1 is KGHSH and CDR2 LQKENI. The CDR3 protein is CASSPPGLPYEQYF. As DNA, the CDR3 is TGTGCCAGCTCACCACCGGGGCTACCTTACGAGCAGTACTTC.

The V call is TRBV2, the J call TRBJ2-1; TRBD2 matches 9 bases. The V segment lost 4 bases and the J segment 7 bases; nucleotides outside the gene matches: 8. CDR3 length equals 15 residues. Germline CDR1 SNHLY, CDR2 FYNNEI. CDR3 nucleotides: TGTGCCAGCAGTGGCGCTAGCGGGATTACTAATGAGCAGTTCTTC. This translates into CASSGASGITNEQFF.

This chain connects TRBV29-1 to TRBJ1-2, with a weak D call TRBD1 (6 bases). Trimming removed 6 bases from V and 4 bases from J, with 21 bases in between. Looked up from germline, CDR1 is SQVTM and CDR2 is ANQGSEA. The CDR3 totals 15 residues. CDR3 amino acids: CSVPNSGTRAYGYTF. CDR3 sequence (DNA): TGCAGCGTACCCAATTCCGGGACACGGGCCTATGGCTACACCTTC. Together with reference TRBV29-1 and TRBJ1-2, the CDR3 gives the full variable domain: SAVISQKPSRDICQRGTSLTIQCQVDSQVTMMFWYRQQPGQSLTLIATANQGSEATYESGFVIDKFPISRPNLTFSTLTVSNMSPEDSSIYLCSVPNSGTRAYGYTFGSGTRLTVV.